The sequence of this T cell receptor (beta chain) was determined in a study of blood T cell repertoires in COVID-19. CDR1 and CDR2 (germline): SGDLS, YYNGEE. The length of the CDR3 is 15 residues. The ends lost 2 bases at V and 6 bases at J; junction bases unmatched: 7. The protocol was immunoSEQ multiplex PCR, while the TCRdb copy is restricted to in-frame clones and leaves out a portion. The sample includes 350,000 to 500,000 clones, about 88% seen only once; the top ten take 1.4% to 1.5%. Sequencing input: PBMCs or T cells enriched from blood (not recorded which). This receptor was identified in a young woman who had been exposed to COVID-19. V and J are TRBV9 and TRBJ2-1, with 8 positions matching TRBD2. CDR3 sequence: CASSVSGGLGNEQFF. The DNA for the CDR3 is TGTGCCAGCAGCGTTTCGGGGGGGCTAGGCAATGAGCAGTTCTTC.